The 4 T cell receptor beta chains below come from one sample, sequenced in a study of high-grade serous ovarian cancer treatment subgroups. Tumor samples were obtained before definitive surgery or chemotherapy. Sequenced by immunoSEQ multiplex PCR; TCRdb stores in-frame clones only, minus some. The repertoire consists of 7,000 or so clones, with over 75% occurring once and the leading ten covering 4.5% to 5.5%. Sequenced input: tumor tissue. The receptors were sampled from a human donor with high-grade serous ovarian cancer.

The CDR3 loop is CASSLGWDRSPLHF. Here the CDR3 DNA reads TGTGCCAGCAGCTTAGGTTGGGACCGTTCACCCCTCCACTTT. V gene TRBV7-9 combines with J gene TRBJ1-6; weak D call: TRBD1 (5 bases). This CDR3 region has 14 residues. Germline V gene data show CDR1 as SEHNR and CDR2 as FQNEAQ (reference sequence). Trimming pared 1 base from V and 9 bases from J, leaving 10 bases between. Full variable domain (missing parts from reference TRBV7-9 and TRBJ1-6): DTGVSQNPRHKITKRGQNVTFRCDPISEHNRLYWYRQTLGQGPEFLTYFQNEAQLEKSRLLSDRFSAERPKGSFSTLEIQRTEQGDSAMYLCASSLGWDRSPLHFGNGTRLTVT.

The rearrangement joins TRBV5-1 to TRBJ2-5, with 11 nucleotides matching TRBD2. Germline assignment: CDR1 SGHRS and CDR2 YFSETQ. The ends lost 2 bases at V and 2 bases at J; junction bases unmatched: 8. This CDR3 region has 17 residues. CDR3 region: CASSFVAGGPYQETQYF. For the CDR3, the DNA is TGCGCCAGCAGCTTTGTAGCGGGGGGGCCTTATCAAGAGACCCAGTACTTC.

This sequence joins TRBV6-1 and TRBJ2-6; D call uncertain. This CDR3 spans 15 amino acids. Germline CDR1 MNHNS, CDR2 SASEGT. V was clipped by 8 bases and J by 0 bases, with 11 bases between them. CDR3 residues: CASGDQFSGANVLTF. The CDR3 nucleotides read TGTGCCAGCGGGGATCAGTTCTCTGGGGCCAACGTCCTGACTTTC.

The chain couples TRBV9 to TRBJ1-2; TRBD1 matches 11 bases. There are 14 residues in the CDR3. After removal of 4 bases from V and 4 bases from J, the junction contained 3 bases not matched to a gene. CDR1 and CDR2 (germline): SGDLS, YYNGEE. In nucleotides, the CDR3 is TGTGCCAGCAGCACCGGGACAGGGGGCTATGGCTACACCTTC. This codes for CASSTGTGGYGYTF.